The entry below describes one T cell receptor beta chain. Antigen unknown. The sample originates from a study of somatic mutations in cytotoxic T cells in rheumatoid arthritis. Study-wide context: Purity of nearly 100% was reached when some V beta antibody-stained T-cell populations were flow-sorted, including V beta1+ cells sequenced for TCRB.

Generated by immunoSEQ multiplex PCR, the TCRdb table keeps only in-frame clones and is missing some. There are 14,000 or so clones in the sample; approximately 80% occur only once, and more than 6.5% lies in the top ten. The ends were cut back, 1 base at V and 2 bases at J, with 10 bases in the middle. Germline CDR1 reads MNHEY; CDR2 reads SMNVEV (reference sequence). The CDR3 has 15 residues. Study-wide results and limits: In about an eighth of the roughly 60 patients, the largest CD8+ clone exceeded 20% of CD8+ cells. Antigenic targets recognized by the expanded CD8+ clones remained undetermined. Significant differences in CD8+ T-cell clonality were not found between rheumatoid arthritis patients and healthy controls (age-matched).

The chain couples TRBV27 to TRBJ2-3, with D maybe TRBD2 (5 bases). The TCR originated in an adult with rheumatoid arthritis. The sequencing sample was made of CD8+ T cells sorted from blood. This CDR3 reads CASSLFSGDTDTQYF. Here the CDR3 DNA reads TGTGCCAGCAGTTTATTTTCCGGGGACACAGATACGCAGTATTTT.